This T cell receptor beta chain was obtained from a study of blood T cell repertoires in COVID-19. Trimming pared 2 bases from V and 6 bases from J, leaving 11 bases between. The CDR3 runs 14 residues. The V gene's germline CDR1 is LGHDT and CDR2 YNNKEL (reference sequence). Sequencing was performed with immunoSEQ multiplex PCR; in TCRdb, only in-frame clones are kept and a portion is missing. The profile shows 300,000 to 350,000 clones, about 88% of them singletons. This TCR was sampled from a woman in her 70s with COVID-19, enrolled during active disease. The chain uses TRBV3-1 (or the pseudogene TRBV3-2) and TRBJ2-4, with D perhaps matching TRBD1 (6 bases). Sequenced material: peripheral blood. CDR3 nucleotide sequence: TGTGCCAGCAGCCAAAGACAGGATGGAAACATTCAGTACTTC. This encodes CASSQRQDGNIQYF.